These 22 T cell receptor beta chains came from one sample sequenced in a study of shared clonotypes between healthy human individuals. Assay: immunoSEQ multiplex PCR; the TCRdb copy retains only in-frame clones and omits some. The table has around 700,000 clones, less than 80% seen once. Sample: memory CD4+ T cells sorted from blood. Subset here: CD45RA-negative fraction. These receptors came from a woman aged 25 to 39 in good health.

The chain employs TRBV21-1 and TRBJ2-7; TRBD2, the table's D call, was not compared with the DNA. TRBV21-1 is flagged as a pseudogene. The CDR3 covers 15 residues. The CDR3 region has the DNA TGTGCCAGCAGATACGGGGGGCCGTCCCCGGACGAGCAGTACTTC. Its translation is CASRYGGPSPDEQYF.

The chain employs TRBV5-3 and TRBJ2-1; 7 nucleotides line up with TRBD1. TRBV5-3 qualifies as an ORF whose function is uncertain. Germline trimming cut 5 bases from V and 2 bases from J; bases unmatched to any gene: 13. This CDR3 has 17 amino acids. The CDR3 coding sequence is TGTGCCAGAAGGACGGTTAGTGACAGGGAGACCTACAATGAGCAGTTCTTC. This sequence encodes CARRTVSDRETYNEQFF.

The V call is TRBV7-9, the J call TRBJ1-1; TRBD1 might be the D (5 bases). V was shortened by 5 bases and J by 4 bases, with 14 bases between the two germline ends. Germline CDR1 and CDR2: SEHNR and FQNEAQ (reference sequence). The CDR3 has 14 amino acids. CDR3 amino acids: CASSAQGPGTEAFF. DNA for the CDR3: TGTGCCAGCAGCGCCCAGGGCCCGGGCACTGAAGCTTTCTTT.

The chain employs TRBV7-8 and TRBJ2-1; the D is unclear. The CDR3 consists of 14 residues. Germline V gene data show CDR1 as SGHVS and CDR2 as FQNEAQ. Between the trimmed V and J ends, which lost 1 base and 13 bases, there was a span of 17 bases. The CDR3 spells CASSLESTAIPQFF. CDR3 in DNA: TGTGCCAGCAGCTTAGAGTCGACCGCAATACCTCAGTTCTTC. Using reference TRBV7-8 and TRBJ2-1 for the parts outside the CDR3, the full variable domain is GAGVSQSPRYKVAKRGQDVALRCDPISGHVSLFWYQQALGQGPEFLTYFQNEAQLDKSGLPSDRFFAERPEGSVSTLKIQRTQQEDSAVYLCASSLESTAIPQFFGPGTRLTVL.

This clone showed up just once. CDR3 DNA: TGTGCCAGCAGAGATCATGGGGGCGCCTACTCTGGTGGGCAGTACTTC. It is translated as CASRDHGGAYSGGQYF. The V and J genes are TRBV27 and TRBJ2-7; weak D call: TRBD1 (6 bases). The germline CDR1 and CDR2 sequences are MNHEY and SMNVEV (reference sequence). The CDR3 has 16 residues. V lost 6 bases to trimming and J lost 9 bases, with 27 bases between them.

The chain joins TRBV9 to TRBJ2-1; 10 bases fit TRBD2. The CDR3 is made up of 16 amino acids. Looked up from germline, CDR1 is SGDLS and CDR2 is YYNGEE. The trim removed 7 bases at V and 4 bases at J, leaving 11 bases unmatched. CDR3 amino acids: CASDPSGRAKYNEQFF. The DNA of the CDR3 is TGTGCCAGCGACCCCAGCGGGAGGGCCAAGTACAATGAGCAGTTCTTC.

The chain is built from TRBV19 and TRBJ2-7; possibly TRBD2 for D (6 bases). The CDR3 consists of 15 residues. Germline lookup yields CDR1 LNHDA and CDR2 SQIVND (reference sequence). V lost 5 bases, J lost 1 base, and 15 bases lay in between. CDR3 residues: CASSVSWEVSYEQYF. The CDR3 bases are TGTGCCAGTAGTGTATCCTGGGAGGTATCCTACGAGCAGTACTTC.

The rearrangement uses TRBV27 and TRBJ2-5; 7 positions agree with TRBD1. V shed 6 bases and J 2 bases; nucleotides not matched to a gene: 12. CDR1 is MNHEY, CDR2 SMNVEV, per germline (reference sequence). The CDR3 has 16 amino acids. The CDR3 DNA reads TGTGCCAGCAGGAGGAGCAGGGGGTTCGGGCAAGAGACCCAGTACTTC. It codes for CASRRSRGFGQETQYF.

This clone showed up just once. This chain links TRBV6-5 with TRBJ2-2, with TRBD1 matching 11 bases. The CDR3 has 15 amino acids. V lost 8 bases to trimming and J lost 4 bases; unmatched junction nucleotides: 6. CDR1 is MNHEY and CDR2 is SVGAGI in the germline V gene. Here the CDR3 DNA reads TGTGCCAGCCAGGGACAGGGGGAGGGCACCGGGGAGCTGTTTTTT. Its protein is CASQGQGEGTGELFF.

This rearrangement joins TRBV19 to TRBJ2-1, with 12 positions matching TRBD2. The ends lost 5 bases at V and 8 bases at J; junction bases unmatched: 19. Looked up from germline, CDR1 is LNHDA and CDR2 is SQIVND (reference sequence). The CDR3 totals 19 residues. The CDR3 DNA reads TGTGCCAGTAGTTCGGTGTGGACTAGCGGGAAGGGGTTCGGTCATGAGCAGTTCTTC. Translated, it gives CASSSVWTSGKGFGHEQFF.

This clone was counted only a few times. The CDR3 spells CSVDKAGGGEQFF. DNA for the CDR3: TGCAGCGTTGACAAAGCGGGAGGCGGTGAGCAGTTCTTC. The rearrangement uses TRBV29-1 and TRBJ2-1, with TRBD2 matching 9 bases. Trimming cost V 3 bases and J 9 bases; bases outside gene matches: 6. Germline V gives CDR1 SQVTM, CDR2 ANQGSEA. The CDR3 is made up of 13 amino acids.

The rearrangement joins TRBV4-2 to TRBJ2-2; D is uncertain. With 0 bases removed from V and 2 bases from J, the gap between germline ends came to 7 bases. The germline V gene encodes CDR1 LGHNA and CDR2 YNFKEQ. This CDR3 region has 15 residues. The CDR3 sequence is CASSQDYGNTGELFF. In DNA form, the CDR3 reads TGTGCCAGCAGCCAAGATTATGGTAACACCGGGGAGCTGTTTTTT.

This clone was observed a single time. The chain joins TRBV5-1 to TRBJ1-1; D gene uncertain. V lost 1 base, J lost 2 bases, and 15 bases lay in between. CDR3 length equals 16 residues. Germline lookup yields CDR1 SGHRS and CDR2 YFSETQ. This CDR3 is CASSLQEVEVNTEAFF. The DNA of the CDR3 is TGCGCCAGCAGCTTGCAGGAAGTCGAAGTTAACACTGAAGCTTTCTTT.

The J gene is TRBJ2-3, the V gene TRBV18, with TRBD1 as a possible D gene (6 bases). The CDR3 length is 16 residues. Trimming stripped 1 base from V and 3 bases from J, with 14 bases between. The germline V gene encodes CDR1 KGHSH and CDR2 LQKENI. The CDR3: CASSPLTPGATDTQYF. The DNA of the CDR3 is TGTGCCAGCTCACCACTAACCCCAGGGGCAACAGATACGCAGTATTTT.

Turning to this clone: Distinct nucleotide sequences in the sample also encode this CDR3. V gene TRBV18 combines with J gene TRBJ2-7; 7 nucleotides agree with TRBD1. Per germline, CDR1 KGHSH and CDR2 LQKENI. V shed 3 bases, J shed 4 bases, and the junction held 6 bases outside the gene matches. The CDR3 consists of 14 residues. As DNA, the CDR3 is TGTGCCAGCTCACCTCCAGGGGGTAGGTACGAGCAGTACTTC. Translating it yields CASSPPGGRYEQYF.

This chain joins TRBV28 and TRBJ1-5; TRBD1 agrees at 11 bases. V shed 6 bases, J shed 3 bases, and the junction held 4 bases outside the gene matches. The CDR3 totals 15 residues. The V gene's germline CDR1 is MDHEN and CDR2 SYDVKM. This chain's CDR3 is CASSPGQGANQPQHF. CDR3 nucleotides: TGTGCCAGCAGCCCTGGACAGGGGGCCAATCAGCCCCAGCATTTT.

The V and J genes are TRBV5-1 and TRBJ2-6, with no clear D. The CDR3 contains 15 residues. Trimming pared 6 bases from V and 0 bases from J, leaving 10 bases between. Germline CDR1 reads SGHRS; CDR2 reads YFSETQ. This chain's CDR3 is CASNGGVSGANVLTF. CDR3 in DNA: TGCGCCAGCAATGGTGGAGTCTCTGGGGCCAACGTCCTGACTTTC.

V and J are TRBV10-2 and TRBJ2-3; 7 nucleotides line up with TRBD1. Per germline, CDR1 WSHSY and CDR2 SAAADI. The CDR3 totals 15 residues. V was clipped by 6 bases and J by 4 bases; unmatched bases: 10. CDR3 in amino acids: CASRRGPGVSDTQYF. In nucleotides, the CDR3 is TGCGCCAGCAGGAGGGGGCCAGGGGTTTCAGATACGCAGTATTTT.

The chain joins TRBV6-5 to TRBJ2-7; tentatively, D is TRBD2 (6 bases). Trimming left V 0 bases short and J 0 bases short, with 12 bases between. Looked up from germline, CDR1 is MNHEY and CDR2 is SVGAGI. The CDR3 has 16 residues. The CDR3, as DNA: TGTGCCAGCAGTTACTCGATCGCGGGAAGCTCCTACGAGCAGTACTTC. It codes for CASSYSIAGSSYEQYF.

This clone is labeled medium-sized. In DNA, the CDR3 is TGTGCCAGTAGTATCAGGGGACTAGCGGGAGCTGAGCAGTACTTC. It is translated as CASSIRGLAGAEQYF. The chain links TRBV19 to TRBJ2-7; 14 nucleotides agree with TRBD2. Germline CDR1 is LNHDA and CDR2 is SQIVND (reference sequence). The V segment lost 3 bases and the J segment 7 bases; nucleotides outside the gene matches: 5. The CDR3 is 15 residues long.

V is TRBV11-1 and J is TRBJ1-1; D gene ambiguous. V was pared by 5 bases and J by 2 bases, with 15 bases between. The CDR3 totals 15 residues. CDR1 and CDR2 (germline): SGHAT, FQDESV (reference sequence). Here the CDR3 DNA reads TGTGCCAGCAGCCCCATGTCTATGGCTAACACTGAAGCTTTCTTT. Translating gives CASSPMSMANTEAFF.

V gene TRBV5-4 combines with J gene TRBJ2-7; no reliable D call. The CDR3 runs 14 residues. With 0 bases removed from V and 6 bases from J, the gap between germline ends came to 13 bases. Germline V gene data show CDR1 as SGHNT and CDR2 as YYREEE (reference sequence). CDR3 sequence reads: CASSLGRSAFEQYF. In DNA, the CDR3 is TGTGCCAGCAGCTTGGGCAGGTCTGCATTCGAGCAGTACTTC. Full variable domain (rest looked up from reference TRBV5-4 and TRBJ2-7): ETGVTQSPTHLIKTRGQQVTLRCSSQSGHNTVSWYQQALGQGPQFIFQYYREEENGRGNFPPRFSGLQFPNYSSELNVNALELDDSALYLCASSLGRSAFEQYFGPGTRLTVT.